This T cell receptor (beta chain) appears in the sequencing data of a study of neurological immune-mediated disorders. 5'RACE with 10-nucleotide random UMIs generated the cDNA. TCRdb reanalysed the 5' RACE reads using MiXCR and keeps one entry per CDR3 protein. The sample holds fewer than 25,000 distinct CDR3 sequences, roughly 13% seen once. The germline CDR1 and CDR2 sequences are MNHEY and SMNVEV (reference sequence). The CDR3 is 13 residues long. The V end lost 6 bases, the J end lost 0 bases, and 6 bases lay between the germline ends. The unsorted libraries originated from 2 million PBMCs that had been stored at -80 C. Study-wide results and caveats: Falling below healthy controls, multiple sclerosis showed the least TCR clonal expansion, while HTLV-1-associated myelopathy showed the most.

This clonotype was detected many times. No antigen is known for it. The clonotype was recovered from a woman in her thirties or forties with HTLV-1-associated myelopathy (HAM/TSP). Material: PBMCs. The chain employs TRBV27 and TRBJ1-3; no clear D gene. The CDR3 nucleotides are TGTGCCAGCAGACCTAGCTCTGGAAACACCATATATTTT. Its translation is CASRPSSGNTIYF.